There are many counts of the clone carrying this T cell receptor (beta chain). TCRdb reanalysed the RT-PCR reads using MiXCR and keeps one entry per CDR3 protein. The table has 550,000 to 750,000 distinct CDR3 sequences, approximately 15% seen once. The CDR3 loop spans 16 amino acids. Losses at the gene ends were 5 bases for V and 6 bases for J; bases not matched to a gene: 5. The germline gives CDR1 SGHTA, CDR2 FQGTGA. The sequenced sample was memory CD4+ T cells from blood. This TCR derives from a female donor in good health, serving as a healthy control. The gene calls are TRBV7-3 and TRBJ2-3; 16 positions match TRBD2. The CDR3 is CASSLMGLAGGDTQYF. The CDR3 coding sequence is TGTGCCAGCAGCCTAATGGGACTAGCGGGAGGGGATACGCAGTATTTT.